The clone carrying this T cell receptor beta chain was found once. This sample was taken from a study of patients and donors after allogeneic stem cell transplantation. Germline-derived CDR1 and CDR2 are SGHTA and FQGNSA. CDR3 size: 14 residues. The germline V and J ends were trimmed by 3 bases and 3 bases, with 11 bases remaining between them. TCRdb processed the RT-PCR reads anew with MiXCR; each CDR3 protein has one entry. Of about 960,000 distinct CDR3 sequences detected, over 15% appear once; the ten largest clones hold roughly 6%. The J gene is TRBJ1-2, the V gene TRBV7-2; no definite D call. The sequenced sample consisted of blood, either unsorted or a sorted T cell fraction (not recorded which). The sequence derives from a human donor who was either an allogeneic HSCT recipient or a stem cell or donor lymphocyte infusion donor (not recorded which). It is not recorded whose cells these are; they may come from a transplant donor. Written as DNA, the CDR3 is TGTGCCAGCAGCTTCCCTGGACTTTACTATGGCTACACCTTC. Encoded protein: CASSFPGLYYGYTF.